Below are 6 T cell receptor beta chains sequenced from a single sample in a study of tumor-infiltrating lymphocytes in primary liver carcinoma (dated 2017 in TCRdb). RNA from unsorted whole blood was extracted with TRIzol reagent, and germline DNA was obtained with the DNeasy Blood & Tissue kit. TCRdb shows the sequencer as Illumina HiSeq 2500. Using a constant-region primer and ProtoScript II reverse transcriptase, TCRbeta-specific cDNA was reverse-transcribed from 450 to 650 ng total RNA. The TCRbeta libraries were prepared through three rounds of nested multiplex PCR following a slightly modified ARM-PCR procedure. Each of the first two PCR rounds ran for approximately 10 cycles using multiplex TRBV1-TRBV30 forward primers together with a Cbeta reverse primer. The public reads were quality trimmed at Q25 with fastp and then assembled into clones with MiXCR by TCRdb, keeping productive beta chains. Rows are combined by CDR3 protein, so each entry shows the most common genes and DNA. In this sample the table shows over 250,000 distinct CDR3 sequences, roughly 60% of which occur a single time. In total, the top ten clones hold about 17% of the sample.

The sequenced sample was peripheral blood. These receptors were collected from a woman in her 30s with primary liver carcinoma and hepatitis B virus infection.

On this clonotype itself: A read error may explain this, as a much larger clone is one base away. V is TRBV29-1 and J is TRBJ2-1; TRBD2 matches at 10 bases. V was clipped by 7 bases and J by 4 bases; unmatched bases: 4. The CDR3 has 13 residues. Germline CDR1 reads SQVTM; CDR2 reads ANQGSEA. The CDR3 region is CSAGTSVYNEQFF. The CDR3 coding sequence is TGCAGCGCTGGGACTAGCGTGTACAATGAGCAGTTCTTC.

About this clonotype: A junction boundary mismatches the germline segment, possibly from a read error. The chain joins TRBV6-6 to TRBJ1-3; no firm D call. Germline V gene sequence: CDR1 MNHNY, CDR2 SVGAGI (reference sequence). The CDR3 runs to 14 residues. The CDR3 DNA reads as TGTACCAGCAGTTACTTCGGTTCAGGAAACACCATATATTTT. Translated: CTSSYFGSGNTIYF.

This clonotype was observed a handful of times. This may be a read error, as it is one base from a much larger clone. V gene TRBV11-2 combines with J gene TRBJ2-7, with D possibly TRBD1 on 6 matching bases. The V end was cut by 2 bases, the J end by 0 bases, with 20 bases between. The CDR3 totals 18 residues. The germline V gene has CDR1 SGHAT and CDR2 FQNNGV. Written as DNA, the CDR3 is TGTGCCAGCAGCTTATGGCGGTGGGACATAAAGAGCTCCTACGAGCAGTACTTC. The encoded protein is CASSLWRWDIKSSYEQYF.

With respect to this clonotype: Relative to the germline gene, one junction end is altered; a read error may explain this. The gene calls are TRBV6-1 and TRBJ2-1, with TRBD2 as a possible D gene (7 bases). Germline loops: CDR1 MNHNS, CDR2 SASEGT. The CDR3 sequence is 16 residues long. Here the CDR3 DNA reads TGTGCCAGCAGGGAGGGAGGGGGTCGGTTGTACAATGAGCAGCTCTTC. Translated: CASREGGGRLYNEQLF.

V gene TRBV7-8 combines with J gene TRBJ1-5; tentative D call: TRBD1 (6 bases). CDR3 length: 15 residues. Trimming took 5 bases from V and 2 from J, leaving 13 bases between them. Germline lookup yields CDR1 SGHVS and CDR2 FQNEAQ. This chain's CDR3 is CASSKQGGGNQPQHF. As DNA, the CDR3 is TGTGCCAGCAGCAAACAGGGAGGGGGCAATCAGCCCCAGCATTTT.

This clonotype was picked up many times. DNA of the CDR3: TGCAGCACTTGGGAGGCGGTTGAGCAGTTCTTC. This gives the protein CSTWEAVEQFF. The chain employs TRBV29-1 and TRBJ2-1; D perhaps matches TRBD2 (6 bases). Trimming shortened V by 8 bases and J by 9 bases, and 14 bases separated the two germline ends. The CDR3 extends over 11 amino acids. Per germline, CDR1 SQVTM and CDR2 ANQGSEA.